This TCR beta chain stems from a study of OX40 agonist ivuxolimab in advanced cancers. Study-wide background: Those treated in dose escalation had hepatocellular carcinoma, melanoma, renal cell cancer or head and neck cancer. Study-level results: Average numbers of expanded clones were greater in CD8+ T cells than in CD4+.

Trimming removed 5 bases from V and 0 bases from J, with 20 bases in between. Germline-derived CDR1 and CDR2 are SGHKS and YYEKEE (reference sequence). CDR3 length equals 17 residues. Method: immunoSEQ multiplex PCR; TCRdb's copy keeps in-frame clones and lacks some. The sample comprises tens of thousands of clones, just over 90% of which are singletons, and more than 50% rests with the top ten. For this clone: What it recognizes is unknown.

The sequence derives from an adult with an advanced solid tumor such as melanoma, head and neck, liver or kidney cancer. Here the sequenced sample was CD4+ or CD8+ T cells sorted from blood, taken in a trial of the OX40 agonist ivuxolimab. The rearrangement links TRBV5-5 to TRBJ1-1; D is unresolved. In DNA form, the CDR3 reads TGTGCCAGCAGGGGGTTTTCGGATGGGGTTATGAACACTGAAGCTTTCTTT. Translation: CASRGFSDGVMNTEAFF.